These T cell receptor beta chains were read from a single sample in a study of T-cell reconstitution after alpha-beta-depleted transplantation in children. MiXCR was run by TCRdb on the PCR reads, yielding one entry per CDR3 protein. Here the sample spans about 500,000 distinct CDR3 sequences, approximately 32% being singletons. This specimen consisted of PBMCs from the stem cell graft donor, obtained from the stem cell graft. The receptors stem from a human donor who donated a stem cell graft to a child with aplastic anemia. CDR3s include the opening cysteine and the closing phenylalanine or tryptophan. The order of the fields is clone size, D gene, J gene, V gene, CDR3 DNA, CDR3 protein. A D gene is named only where the DNA matches it firmly. Rows may omit the clone size; those that give it use once, few, many or a size class.

few NA TRBJ1-5 TRBV7-8 TGTGCCAGCAGCTTAGAAGGGAGTCGGGTGCCCCAGCATTTT CASSLEGSRVPQHF
NA NA TRBJ2-3 TRBV6-4 TGTGCCAGCTCCGCCGGGGGAGGTTTATCGGCTCAAAACACAGATACGCAGTATTTT CASSAGGGLSAQNTDTQYF
NA NA TRBJ2-5 TRBV10-2 TGCGCCAGCCTAGAGCGGATCCAAGAGACCCAGTACTTC CASLERIQETQYF
NA TRBD1 TRBJ1-1 TRBV5-1 TGCGCCAGCAGCTTGGTTGGTCAGGGGGCGACTGAAGCTTTCTTT CASSLVGQGATEAFF
NA TRBD1 TRBJ2-1 TRBV9 TGTGCCAGCAGCCCCGACGGGGACAGAGACAATGAGCAGTTCTTC CASSPDGDRDNEQFF
NA NA TRBJ2-7 TRBV14 TGTGCCAGCAGCCAAGATCGGAGAGGGATCTACGAGCAGTACTTC CASSQDRRGIYEQYF
few TRBD2 TRBJ2-1 TRBV5-1 TGCGCCAGCAGCTTGGCTCTAGCGGGAGGTGGGTCCTACAATGAGCAGTTCTTC CASSLALAGGGSYNEQFF
NA NA TRBJ2-3 TRBV20-1 TGCAGTGCCCACCTCGAGGCAGGCCTCACAGATACGCAGTATTTT CSAHLEAGLTDTQYF
few TRBD2 TRBJ2-1 TRBV6-2/TRBV6-3 TGTGCCAGCAGTCTAGCGGGAGTCGGAAATGAGCAGTTCTTC CASSLAGVGNEQFF
NA NA TRBJ1-1 TRBV6-4 TGTGCCTCAGAACGATGGGACACTGAAGCTTTCTTT CASERWDTEAFF
few NA TRBJ2-1 TRBV6-2/TRBV6-3 TGTGCCAGCAGTGATGGAACGAGCTCCTACAATGAGCAGTTCTTC CASSDGTSSYNEQFF
few NA TRBJ2-7 TRBV7-2 TGTGCCAGCAGCTTAGGTACTAGCAGTACCTACGAGCAGTACTTC CASSLGTSSTYEQYF
few NA TRBJ1-1 TRBV5-1 TGCGCCAGCAATACTCGATCCCACGGGGCCTTGAACACTGAAGCTTTCTTT CASNTRSHGALNTEAFF
NA TRBD2 TRBJ2-2 TRBV30 TGTGCCTGGGGGGGCCTAGCGGGAGCGAACACCGGGGAGCTGTTTTTT CAWGGLAGANTGELFF
few NA TRBJ2-1 TRBV24-1 TGTGCCACCAGTGATTCTCCCTCGAATGAGCAGTTCTTC CATSDSPSNEQFF
NA NA TRBJ2-2 TRBV5-4 TGTGCCAGCAGCTTGGGAACAATGAACACCGGGGAGCTGTTTTTT CASSLGTMNTGELFF
NA TRBD1 TRBJ2-7 TRBV7-9 TGTGCCAGCAGCCCGACAGGGGACGTCCACGAGCAGTACTTC CASSPTGDVHEQYF
NA NA TRBJ2-1 TRBV18 TGTGCCAGCTCACCACCGGGTGCCTCCTACAATGAGCAGTTCTTC CASSPPGASYNEQFF